This TCR beta chain came from a study of identical twins. Looked up from germline, CDR1 is SGHVS and CDR2 is FQNEAQ. Trimming at V came to 2 bases and at J to 0 bases, leaving 2 bases not matched to a gene. The CDR3 has 15 residues. MiXCR, applied by TCRdb to the 5' RACE reads, yields one record per CDR3 protein. Seen here are just over 500,000 distinct CDR3 sequences, approximately 22% observed once, and the top ten hold 0.91%. The data also belong to a second study, concerning T cells expressing NK-cell markers.

The receptor was isolated from a woman between 18 and 29 years old in good health. Sequencing input: CD4+ T cells sorted from blood. The genes are TRBV7-8 and TRBJ2-3; 7 bases fit TRBD2. The CDR3 sequence: CASSLRSGSTDTQYF. The CDR3, as DNA: TGTGCCAGCAGCTTACGTAGCGGGAGCACAGATACGCAGTATTTT.